The sequence of this T cell receptor beta chain was determined in a study of cytomegalovirus exposure and HLA in healthy donors. Study background: Researchers previously reported finding about 110 million unique TCR beta sequences from 170 million or so T cells.

General study points: A list of 164 TCR beta chains associated with cytomegalovirus was given. The classifier reportedly diagnosed cytomegalovirus status with high sensitivity and specificity.

A remark on this clone: Its cognate antigen is unknown.

The J segment lost 0 bases and the V segment lost 2 bases, leaving 3 bases of the junction unmatched. The CDR3 loop spans 15 amino acids. Germline V gene data show CDR1 as SGHRS and CDR2 as YFSETQ. It was with 60 Vbeta and 13 Jbeta primers that the PCR ran. Some clones are missing from TCRdb's copy, which holds only in-frame ones; the method was immunoSEQ multiplex PCR. The sample has roughly 86,000 clones, roughly 79% seen once. The TCR sequence derives from a female donor in good health and CMV-seronegative. Sequencing used PBMCs. The chain is built from TRBV5-1 and TRBJ2-5, with 8 bases identical to TRBD2. CDR3 sequence: CASSFLAGYQETQYF. CDR3 DNA sequence: TGCGCCAGCAGCTTCTTAGCGGGATACCAAGAGACCCAGTACTTC.